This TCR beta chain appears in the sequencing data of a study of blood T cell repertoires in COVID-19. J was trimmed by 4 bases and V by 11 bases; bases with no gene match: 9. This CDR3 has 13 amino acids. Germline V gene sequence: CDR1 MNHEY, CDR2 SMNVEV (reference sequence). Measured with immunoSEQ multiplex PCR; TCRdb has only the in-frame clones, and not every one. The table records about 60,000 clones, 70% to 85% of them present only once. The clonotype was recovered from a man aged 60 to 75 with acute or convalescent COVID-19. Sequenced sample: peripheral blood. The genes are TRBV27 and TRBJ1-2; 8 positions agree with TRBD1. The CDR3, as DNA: TGTGCCTCGTCGACAGGGGCTGGCTATGGCTACACCTTC. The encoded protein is CASSTGAGYGYTF.